This T cell receptor (beta chain) comes out of a study of blood T cell repertoires in COVID-19. Study details: Nucleic acid was either cDNA or gDNA, and it came from T cells, B-cell-depleted T cells, or PBMCs.

With 5 bases removed from V and 5 bases from J, the gap between germline ends came to 6 bases. This CDR3 contains 11 residues. CDR1 is MNHEY, CDR2 SVGEGT, per germline. Participants had their cohort set by participant-reported clinical history. Per the original data handling: Amplifying reference gene primers gave estimates of nucleated cell counts. Libraries were prepared by immunoSEQ multiplex PCR; TCRdb keeps only in-frame clonotypes and omits some of them. V and J calls and clone size come straight from that table; D and trimming were deduced from the DNA. The sample gives approximately 140,000 clones, around four fifths of which show up once; around 3.7% is in the top ten.

This chain connects TRBV6-2 or TRBV6-3 to TRBJ2-5; TRBD1 is a possible D gene (6 bases). This sequence was found in a woman in her forties or fifties with acute COVID-19. Sequencing was performed on PBMCs or T cells enriched from blood (not recorded which). The CDR3: CASSQGETQYF. CDR3 bases: TGTGCCAGCAGTCAGGGGGAGACCCAGTACTTC.